Listed below are T cell receptor beta chains from one sample, sequenced in a study of beta chain features in type 1 diabetes. Produced via immunoSEQ multiplex PCR; TCRdb's table is partial and in-frame only. The data hold hundreds of thousands of clones, with around 13% observed a single time. The source material was central memory CD4+ T cells from blood. These receptors all stem from a man aged 30 to 45 in good health. CDR3s include the opening cysteine and the closing phenylalanine or tryptophan. The D gene is left open where the match is weak. For some rows the clone size is stated as once, few or many, or as a class when expanded; others skip it.

cdr3_nt,cdr3_aa,v_call,d_call,clone_size,j_call
TGTGCCACACACGCGGGATCTGCACTAAATGAGCAGTTCTTC,CATHAGSALNEQFF,TRBV10-3,-,many,TRBJ2-1
TGTGCCAGCAGCTTAGTAGCAGGCCCTGAAGCTTTCTTT,CASSLVAGPEAFF,TRBV11-3,-,few,TRBJ1-1
TGTGCCAGCGGGACTAGCGGAAAAACAGATACGCAGTATTTT,CASGTSGKTDTQYF,TRBV4-2,TRBD2,-,TRBJ2-3
TGTGCCAGCAAGGCGGGTACGGTGGGAGAGACCCAGTACTTC,CASKAGTVGETQYF,TRBV2,-,few,TRBJ2-5
TGTGCCAGCAGCGTAGGGAGTTTGGTGGCAACTAACTATGGCTACACCTTC,CASSVGSLVATNYGYTF,TRBV9,-,-,TRBJ1-2
TGTGCCTGGAGGGCTAGCGGTCCCAAAAACATTCAGTACTTC,CAWRASGPKNIQYF,TRBV30,TRBD2,-,TRBJ2-4
TGTGCCAGCAGGCAATCCGGGGGGGCCGGGGAGACCCAGTACTTC,CASRQSGGAGETQYF,TRBV7-2,TRBD2,-,TRBJ2-5
TGTGCCAGCAGTTTAAGGTACGAGCAGTACTTC,CASSLRYEQYF,TRBV28,-,-,TRBJ2-7
TGTGCCTGGAGTATCACGAACACCGGGGAGCTGTTTTTT,CAWSITNTGELFF,TRBV30,-,few,TRBJ2-2
TGCAGCGTGGAACAGGGGGCATACGAGCAGTACTTC,CSVEQGAYEQYF,TRBV29-1,TRBD1,-,TRBJ2-7
TGTGCCAGCAGCTTTGGAGGGATCCAAACTGAAGCTTTCTTT,CASSFGGIQTEAFF,TRBV7-9,-,-,TRBJ1-1
TGTGCCAGCTGGAGACAGGGAGAGGCTGGAAACACCATATATTTT,CASWRQGEAGNTIYF,TRBV6-1,TRBD1,few,TRBJ1-3
TGTGCCAGCAGCCGGGGGGGACTAGTCAATGAGCAGTTCTTC,CASSRGGLVNEQFF,TRBV7-2,TRBD2,few,TRBJ2-1
TGTGCCAGCAGCTTAGCGGGGCCCGTTCAGATTCAGTACTTC,CASSLAGPVQIQYF,TRBV7-2,-,few,TRBJ2-4
TGTGCCAGCGCTCGTAGGGACTATTACACAGATACGCAGTATTTT,CASARRDYYTDTQYF,TRBV11-1,TRBD2,few,TRBJ2-3
TGTGCCAGCTCACCGCTCAGCGGGAGAGGGAAGACCGGGGAGCTGTTTTTT,CASSPLSGRGKTGELFF,TRBV18,TRBD2,-,TRBJ2-2
TGTGCCAGCAGTCTAGGGACTTCGAATCAGCCCCAGCATTTT,CASSLGTSNQPQHF,TRBV7-8,-,-,TRBJ1-5
TGTGCCAGCAGATCAGGGGCGGATGAAAAACTGTTTTTT,CASRSGADEKLFF,TRBV6-5,-,-,TRBJ1-4
TGTGCCAGCAGCCCAGGAGCGGGGGGGCGGTTCGAGCAGTTCTTC,CASSPGAGGRFEQFF,TRBV7-6,TRBD2,-,TRBJ2-1
TGTGCCAGCACGGGACAGGGGAAGCCGGAGCCCCAGCATTTT,CASTGQGKPEPQHF,TRBV6-1,TRBD1,-,TRBJ1-5
TGCGCCAGCAGCCAAGCCGACAGGGGAATTTACGAGCAGTACTTC,CASSQADRGIYEQYF,TRBV4-3,TRBD1,few,TRBJ2-7
TGTGCCAGCAGCTTCTTACTTAATCAGCCCCAGCATTTT,CASSFLLNQPQHF,TRBV6-5,-,few,TRBJ1-5
TGTGCCAGCGGCTTCCAGGGAGAAGGAAAACTGTTTTTT,CASGFQGEGKLFF,TRBV6-6,-,-,TRBJ1-4
TGCGCCAGCAGCCAAGGCGACAGAGAGGATCAGCCCCAGCATTTT,CASSQGDREDQPQHF,TRBV4-3,-,-,TRBJ1-5
TGCGCCAGCAGCCTAGCGGGGGGGCCCACAGATACGCAGTATTTT,CASSLAGGPTDTQYF,TRBV4-3,TRBD2,few,TRBJ2-3
TGTGCCAGTAGTAGTAGCGGGGTTCAAGAGACCCAGTACTTC,CASSSSGVQETQYF,TRBV19,TRBD2,-,TRBJ2-5
TGCGCCAGCAGCCGGGACAGGGAAGTTATGACCGGGGAGCTGTTTTTT,CASSRDREVMTGELFF,TRBV4-3,TRBD1,-,TRBJ2-2
TGTGCCACCAACAGGGGGGGCACTGAAGCTTTCTTT,CATNRGGTEAFF,TRBV7-2,TRBD1,few,TRBJ1-1
TGTGCCAGCAGTTTGGGACAGGGACGGGGCTACACCTTC,CASSLGQGRGYTF,TRBV27,TRBD1,few,TRBJ1-2
TGTGCCAGCAGCTCCGCGGGGGGAAACACCATATATTTT,CASSSAGGNTIYF,TRBV27,-,few,TRBJ1-3
TGTGCCAGCAGTCGAGCACCCCAAGAGACCCAGTACTTC,CASSRAPQETQYF,TRBV6-5,-,few,TRBJ2-5
TGTGCCAGCAGCGTAGAAATGGGAGAGCAGTACTTC,CASSVEMGEQYF,TRBV9,-,once,TRBJ2-7
TGTGCCAGCAGCCCACAGAGGGGGGCGGGGACCGGGGAGCTGTTTTTT,CASSPQRGAGTGELFF,TRBV9,-,-,TRBJ2-2
TGTGCCAGCAGCTTGAGGGGGGCCAACGTCCTGACTTTC,CASSLRGANVLTF,TRBV5-6,-,few,TRBJ2-6
TGTGCCAGCAGCTTCTCGGGACAGGGGATGGGCGGCTACACCTTC,CASSFSGQGMGGYTF,TRBV5-4,TRBD1,-,TRBJ1-2
TGTGCCAGCAGCGTAGGAGGCAGGGTATCCGGGGAGCTGTTTTTT,CASSVGGRVSGELFF,TRBV9,-,-,TRBJ2-2
TGTGCCTGGAGCCCTGATGGTAGCAGGGCGGGTGAGCAGTTCTTC,CAWSPDGSRAGEQFF,TRBV30,-,few,TRBJ2-1